One sample yielded the 18 T cell receptor beta chains listed below, sequenced in a study of shared clonotypes between healthy human individuals. Measured with immunoSEQ multiplex PCR; TCRdb has only the in-frame clones, and not every one. The profile shows 450,000 to 700,000 clones, 95% to 96% of them singletons. Naive CD8 cells lacked CD45RO, underwent positive selection for CCR7 and left out terminally differentiated effector memory CD45RA+ cells. Material: naive CD8+ T cells sorted from blood. These receptors were collected from a woman under 40 in good health.

The table lists this clone with a count of one. The same CDR3 arises from other DNA sequences in this sample as well. The chain couples TRBV27 to TRBJ2-7; 8 positions agree with TRBD1. The CDR3 contains 13 residues. CDR1 and CDR2 from the germline V gene are MNHEY and SMNVEV (reference sequence). V gave up 5 bases and J gave up 4 bases; unmatched junction bases: 4. In DNA, the CDR3 is TGTGCCAGCAGTACCGGGACAGGTTACGAGCAGTACTTC. Amino acid sequence: CASSTGTGYEQYF.

The V call is TRBV7-8, the J call TRBJ2-5; D unclear. With the DNA end fitting TRBJ2-7 better, the J assignment may be wrong. The germline V gene has CDR1 SGHVS and CDR2 FQNEAQ. The CDR3 extends over 13 amino acids. The CDR3 DNA follows: TGTGCCAGCAGCTTAATTGGTTCCTACGAGCAGTACTTC. Residues: CASSLIGSYEQYF.

This sequence joins TRBV7-9 and TRBJ2-7; D is perhaps TRBD1 (6 bases). Germline V CDR1 and CDR2: SEHNR, FQNEAQ (reference sequence). V lost 1 base, J lost 4 bases, and 20 bases lay in between. The CDR3 spans 17 residues. The CDR3 loop reads CASSLEGPSGTLYEQYF. The CDR3 DNA follows: TGTGCCAGCAGCTTAGAGGGCCCCTCGGGGACACTATACGAGCAGTACTTC.

V is TRBV7-9 and J is TRBJ2-1; 9 bases agree with TRBD2. Germline V gives CDR1 SEHNR, CDR2 FQNEAQ (reference sequence). V lost 4 bases to trimming and J lost 5 bases; unmatched junction nucleotides: 12. The CDR3 is 17 amino acids. The CDR3 DNA reads TGTGCCAGCAGCTCCCTAAGCGGGAGGATAGGAGACAATGAGCAGTTCTTC. This sequence encodes CASSSLSGRIGDNEQFF.

The J gene is TRBJ2-7, the V gene TRBV5-6; 13 nucleotides match TRBD2. The CDR3 totals 16 residues. V trimming: 4 bases; J trimming: 3 bases; junction bases outside the gene matches: 7. Germline-derived CDR1 and CDR2 are SGHDT and YYEEEE. This CDR3 is CASSPGTSGIFYEQYF. CDR3 DNA sequence: TGTGCCAGCAGCCCAGGGACTAGCGGGATCTTCTACGAGCAGTACTTC.

V gene TRBV6-1 combines with J gene TRBJ1-1; D is ambiguous. The CDR3 is made up of 12 amino acids. The V gene's germline CDR1 is MNHNS and CDR2 SASEGT. V gave up 6 bases and J gave up 1 base, with 6 bases separating them. DNA of the CDR3: TGTGCCAGCAGATCAGGGAACACTGAAGCTTTCTTT. Translated, it gives CASRSGNTEAFF.

The gene calls are TRBV28 and TRBJ2-7; 9 bases are shared with TRBD2. V lost 6 bases to trimming and J lost 2 bases; unmatched junction nucleotides: 8. This CDR3 region has 15 residues. Germline CDR1 and CDR2: MDHEN and SYDVKM. The CDR3 region has the DNA TGTGCCAGCAGCGCCGGGACTAGCAGCACCTACGAGCAGTACTTC. The encoded protein is CASSAGTSSTYEQYF.

CDR3 loop: CASSFTPGPNTGELFF. DNA for the CDR3: TGTGCCAGCAGCTTTACTCCGGGCCCTAACACCGGGGAGCTGTTTTTT. The J gene is TRBJ2-2, the V gene TRBV7-8; the D is unclear. The germline gives CDR1 SGHVS, CDR2 FQNEAQ. The CDR3 is 16 residues long. Trimming removed 3 bases from V and 2 bases from J, with 13 bases in between.

The chain links TRBV14 to TRBJ1-2; 10 bases map to TRBD1. This CDR3 has 15 amino acids. Per the germline V gene, CDR1 is SGHDN and CDR2 is FVKESK. J lost 4 bases, V lost 4 bases, and 6 bases had no gene match. CDR3 DNA sequence: TGTGCCAGCAGCCCATGGGACAGGGGAGGCTATGGCTACACCTTC. Its translation is CASSPWDRGGYGYTF.

V usage is TRBV28 and J usage is TRBJ2-7, with 12 bases that match TRBD2. CDR1 and CDR2 from the germline V gene are MDHEN and SYDVKM. V shed 7 bases and J 2 bases; nucleotides not matched to a gene: 3. The CDR3 length is 14 residues. The CDR3 protein is CASTLAGGTYEQYF. The CDR3 DNA sequence: TGTGCCAGCACCCTAGCGGGAGGGACCTACGAGCAGTACTTC. Filled out from reference TRBV28 and TRBJ2-7, the complete variable domain reads DVKVTQSSRYLVKRTGEKVFLECVQDMDHENMFWYRQDPGLGLRLIYFSYDVKMKEKGDIPEGYSVSREKKERFSLILESASTNQTSMYLCASTLAGGTYEQYFGPGTRLTVT.

This clone was seen only once. The chain combines TRBV28 with TRBJ2-1, with 10 bases fitting TRBD2. The CDR3 has 17 residues. Germline-derived CDR1 and CDR2 are MDHEN and SYDVKM. V lost 6 bases and J lost 7; bases outside the gene matches: 15. The CDR3 DNA reads TGTGCCAGCAGGCACCCCCGAGCGGGAGGGCCGAGTAATGAGCAGTTCTTC. This translates into CASRHPRAGGPSNEQFF. Variable domain in full (rest from reference TRBV28 and TRBJ2-1): DVKVTQSSRYLVKRTGEKVFLECVQDMDHENMFWYRQDPGLGLRLIYFSYDVKMKEKGDIPEGYSVSREKKERFSLILESASTNQTSMYLCASRHPRAGGPSNEQFFGPGTRLTVL.

The chain recombines TRBV28 with TRBJ1-2; 7 nucleotides match TRBD1. This CDR3 comprises 15 residues. The germline CDR1 and CDR2 sequences are MDHEN and SYDVKM. Unmatched junction bases numbered 10, after V lost 6 bases and J lost 3 bases. The CDR3 DNA reads TGTGCCAGCAGCCAACCGGGACAGAGTCACTATGGCTACACCTTC. This sequence encodes CASSQPGQSHYGYTF.

The count of this clone is one. The chain links TRBV6-5 to TRBJ1-1; possibly TRBD1 for D (5 bases). The V and J ends lost 6 bases and 6 bases respectively, with 8 bases between them. The CDR3 consists of 11 residues. Per the germline V gene, CDR1 is MNHEY and CDR2 is SVGAGI. In nucleotides, the CDR3 is TGTGCCAGCAGGCAGGGTGCTGAAGCTTTCTTT. It is translated as CASRQGAEAFF.

As DNA, the CDR3 is TGTGCCAGCAGCCCCCCGTTAGTGGGGACAGGGGGCCATGGCTACACCTTC. Its protein product is CASSPPLVGTGGHGYTF. The genes are TRBV7-9 and TRBJ1-2; 12 nucleotides align to TRBD1. CDR1 is SEHNR and CDR2 is FQNEAQ in the germline V gene (reference sequence). V lost 5 bases to trimming and J lost 6 bases; unmatched junction nucleotides: 13. The length of the CDR3 is 17 residues.

The chain is built from TRBV7-9 and TRBJ1-5; 7 nucleotides agree with TRBD1. V trimming: 5 bases; J trimming: 7 bases; junction bases outside the gene matches: 8. Germline lookup yields CDR1 SEHNR and CDR2 FQNEAQ (reference sequence). The CDR3 length is 14 residues. The CDR3 region is CASSQGGAWQPQHF. In DNA form, the CDR3 reads TGTGCCAGCAGCCAAGGGGGCGCATGGCAGCCCCAGCATTTT.

V usage is TRBV28 and J usage is TRBJ2-1; TRBD2 matches 8 bases. The germline CDR1 and CDR2 sequences are MDHEN and SYDVKM. This CDR3 contains 17 residues. The J segment lost 0 bases and the V segment lost 3 bases, leaving 7 bases of the junction unmatched. DNA of the CDR3: TGTGCCAGCAGTTTCCCCCAGCGGGAGAGCTCCTACAATGAGCAGTTCTTC. Translating gives CASSFPQRESSYNEQFF.

This chain's CDR3 is CASSLSGRRGSSPQHF. CDR3 bases: TGTGCCAGCAGTTTATCGGGCAGGCGGGGTAGTAGTCCCCAGCATTTT. This chain links TRBV27 with TRBJ1-5; D unresolved. This CDR3 has 16 residues. Germline CDR1 is MNHEY and CDR2 is SMNVEV (reference sequence). V was shortened by 0 bases and J by 10 bases, with 19 bases between the two germline ends.

This clone appeared once. V and J are TRBV6-5 and TRBJ1-2; D remains ambiguous. Trimming took 6 bases from V and 0 from J, leaving 8 bases between them. CDR1 is MNHEY and CDR2 is SVGAGI in the germline V gene. The CDR3 consists of 13 residues. CDR3 protein: CASRSGANYGYTF. The CDR3 DNA reads TGTGCCAGCAGATCTGGGGCTAACTATGGCTACACCTTC.